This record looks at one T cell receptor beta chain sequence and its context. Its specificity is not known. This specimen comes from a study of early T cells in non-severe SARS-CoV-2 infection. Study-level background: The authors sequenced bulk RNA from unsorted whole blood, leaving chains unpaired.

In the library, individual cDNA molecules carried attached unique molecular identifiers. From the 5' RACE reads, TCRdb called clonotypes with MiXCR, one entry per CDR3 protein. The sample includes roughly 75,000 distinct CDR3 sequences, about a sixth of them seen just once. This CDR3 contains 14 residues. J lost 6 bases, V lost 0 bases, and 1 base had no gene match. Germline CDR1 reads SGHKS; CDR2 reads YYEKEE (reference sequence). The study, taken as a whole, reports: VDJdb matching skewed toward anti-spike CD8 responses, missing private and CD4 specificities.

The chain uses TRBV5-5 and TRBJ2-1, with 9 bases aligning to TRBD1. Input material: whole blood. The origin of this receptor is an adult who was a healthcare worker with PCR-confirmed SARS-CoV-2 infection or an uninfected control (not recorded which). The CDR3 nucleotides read TGTGCCAGCAGCTTGGGGGACAGGGCCAATGAGCAGTTCTTC. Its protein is CASSLGDRANEQFF.